This T cell receptor beta chain appears in the sequencing data of a study of human T cells and chemical hapten exposure (dated by TCRdb to the early 2020s). For the study in its entirety: For sensitization, 2% DPC in acetone was applied to a roughly 2 cm by roughly 2 cm area of upper inner arm skin. Throughout the approximately 22-week study period, patients were also given weekly therapeutic DPC doses on the scalp. Patch testing was performed on the upper back with Finn chambers containing 0.01% DPC, and the patch tests were scored after 6 days according to International Contact Dermatitis Research Group standards. Most of the patients in the cohort were female, and the cohort covered alopecia areata with under or over 50% scalp involvement, alopecia totalis and alopecia universalis. The libraries were sequenced as a pool, and the TCR yield per sample differed mostly because of small variations in library volumes within the pool. In alopecia patients, the study followed how the peripheral blood TCR repertoire changed in vivo over primary and secondary sensitization to diphenylcyclopropenone (DPC), a hapten. Blood samples were taken from patients before sensitization (week 0) and at 2, 6 and about 24 weeks after DPC sensitization. Nearly 30 alopecia patients provided blood for TCR sequencing at one to four time points (pre-sensitization, 2, 6 and 24 weeks). On the study overall, not on this receptor specifically: Patch test score correlated positively with the number of PT1 expanded TCRs, reaching significance at thresholds 8, 16 and 32 but not at 4. Repeated subsampling changed both the strength of the expansion versus patch-test correlation and the threshold at which that correlation became significant. All patients had alopecia, a presumed autoimmune disease, so their immune response might differ from that of healthy individuals. Compared with pre-sensitization or healthy control sets, expanded TCRs formed significantly more large CDR3 similarity clusters, which is consistent with antigen-driven responses. DPC sensitization did not change the number of TCRs with a frequency above 1 in 1000, and there was no evidence of changes in global repertoire structure.

For this clonotype: It has no known antigen specificity. It has no much larger one-base neighbor in the sample; base qualities were not kept.

The label giving this sample's time point can be read as: patch test 3, about 24 weeks after DPC sensitization. The sample's treatment or condition label, in plain terms: therapeutic diphenylcyclopropenone sensitization with weekly scalp DPC. At every patch-test visit, the blood draw took place before the patch test was put on. Patients were eligible if aged 18 to 70, diagnosed with alopecia and judged suitable for DPC therapy, and pregnant patients were excluded. Unfractionated whole blood was collected in Tempus Blood RNA tubes, and total RNA was extracted from that blood. From the germline V gene (reference sequence), CDR1 is MNHEY and CDR2 is SMNVEV. Including the terminal cysteine and phenylalanine, the CDR3 comprises 14 residues. This entry keeps only the CDR3 DNA: 42 bases, framed from base 1. V gives up 6 bases and J gives up 0 bases, and the segment between their germline ends measures 12 bases.

The library came from RACE. The sequencing machine was a NextSeq 500. During library preparation, unique molecular identifiers were attached to individual cDNA molecules so that TCRs could be counted in a quantitative, reproducible way. From each blood RNA sample, both TCR alpha and TCR beta chains were sequenced. The authors' analysis ran thus. The median number of TCRs per sample was roughly 100,000, ranging from about 20,000 to 700,000. The Decombinator software suite was used to annotate the V, J and CDR3 of the TCR reads. For the PS versus PT1 abundance plots, all samples were subsampled to the same number of TCRs (28,000). TCRs were defined as expanded if absent before sensitization and observed at least eight times at the 2-week time point. The raw public data were reprocessed by TCRdb itself: fastp quality trimming at Q25, MiXCR clonotype calling, in-frame beta chains only. Every entry covers one CDR3 protein and lists the most common genes and DNA from its rows. The V and J calls come from TCRdb's annotation, not from the publication. The sample table records tens of thousands of distinct CDR3 sequences; 9.5% to 12% of these occur just once. The top ten clones comprise roughly 2.3% of the sample.

The receptor's source is a woman in her thirties with alopecia areata. Some clones in this sample may be carry-over from other donors' samples. The material sequenced was whole blood, taken in connection with sensitization to the hapten diphenylcyclopropenone (DPC). The rearrangement joined TRBV27 to TRBJ2-7, with no D gene named confidently. The CDR3 amino acid sequence is: CASSLTSGSYEQYF. The sequenced DNA is TGTGCCAGCAGCCTTACATCTGGCTCCTACGAGCAGTACTTC.